This T cell receptor (beta chain) appears in the sequencing data of a study of CD8 T cells in Susac syndrome. Study outcomes and limitations: In TEMRA cells and active patients, CD8+ clonal expansion in Susac reached its peak.

Germline V gives CDR1 SEHNR, CDR2 FQNEAQ (reference sequence). Trimming stripped 6 bases from V and 5 bases from J, with 4 bases between. CDR3 length: 10 amino acids. The recently defined diagnostic criteria for definite or probable disease were met by the Susac syndrome patients. Random hexamers served to reverse transcribe roughly 0.5 to 1 ug RNA. Amplification of TCR beta CDR3 used immunoSEQ multiplex PCR across 54 Vbeta and 13 Jbeta. TCRdb re-derived calls from the immunoSEQ multiplex PCR reads in MiXCR, one entry per CDR3 protein. This sample carries around 170,000 distinct CDR3 sequences, over 90% of them seen once, and the ten largest clones take around 0.16%. Comment on this clonotype: The antigen is not known.

The source is a human donor with Susac syndrome. Sequencing input: CD8+ T cells from PBMCs. This sequence joins TRBV7-9 and TRBJ1-2; D not certain. The CDR3 DNA reads TGTGCCAGCAGACCTTATGGCTACACCTTC. Residues: CASRPYGYTF.